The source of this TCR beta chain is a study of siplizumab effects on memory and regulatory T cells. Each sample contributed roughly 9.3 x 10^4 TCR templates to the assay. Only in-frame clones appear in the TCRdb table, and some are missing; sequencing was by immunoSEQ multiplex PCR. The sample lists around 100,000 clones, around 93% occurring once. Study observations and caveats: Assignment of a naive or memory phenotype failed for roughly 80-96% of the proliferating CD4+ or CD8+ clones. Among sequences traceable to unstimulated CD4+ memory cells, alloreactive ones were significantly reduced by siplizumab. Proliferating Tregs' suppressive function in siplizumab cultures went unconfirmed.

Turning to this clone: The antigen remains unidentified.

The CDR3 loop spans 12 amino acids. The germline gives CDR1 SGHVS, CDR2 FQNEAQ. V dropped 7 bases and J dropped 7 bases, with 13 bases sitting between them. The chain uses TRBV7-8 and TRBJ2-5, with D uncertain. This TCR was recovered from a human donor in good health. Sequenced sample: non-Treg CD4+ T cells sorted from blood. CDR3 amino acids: CASTHRTGTQYF. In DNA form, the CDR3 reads TGTGCCAGCACCCATCGTACCGGGACCCAGTACTTC.